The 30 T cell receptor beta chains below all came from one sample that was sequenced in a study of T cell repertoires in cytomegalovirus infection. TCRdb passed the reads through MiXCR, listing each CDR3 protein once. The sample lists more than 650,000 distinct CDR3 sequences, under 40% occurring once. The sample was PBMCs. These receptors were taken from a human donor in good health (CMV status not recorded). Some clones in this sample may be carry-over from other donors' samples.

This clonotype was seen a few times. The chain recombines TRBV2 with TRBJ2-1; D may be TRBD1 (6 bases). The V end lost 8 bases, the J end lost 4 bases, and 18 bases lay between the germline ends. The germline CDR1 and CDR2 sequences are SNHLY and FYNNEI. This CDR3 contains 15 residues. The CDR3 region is CASSPFLQGYNEQFF. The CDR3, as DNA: TGTGCCAGCTCTCCATTCCTCCAGGGGTACAATGAGCAGTTCTTC.

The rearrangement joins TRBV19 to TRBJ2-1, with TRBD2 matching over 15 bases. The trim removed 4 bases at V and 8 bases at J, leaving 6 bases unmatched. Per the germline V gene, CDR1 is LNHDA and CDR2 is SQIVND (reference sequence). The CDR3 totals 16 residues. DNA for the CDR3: TGTGCCAGTAGTACAGGAGGGACTAGCGGGAGGTATGAGCAGTTCTTC. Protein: CASSTGGTSGRYEQFF.

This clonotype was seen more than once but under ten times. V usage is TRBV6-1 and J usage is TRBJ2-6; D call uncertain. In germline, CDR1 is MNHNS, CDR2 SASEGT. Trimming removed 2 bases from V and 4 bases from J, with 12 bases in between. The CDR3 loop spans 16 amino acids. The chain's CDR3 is CASSESVGRGANVLTF. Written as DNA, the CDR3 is TGTGCCAGCAGTGAATCAGTAGGAAGAGGGGCCAACGTCCTGACTTTC.

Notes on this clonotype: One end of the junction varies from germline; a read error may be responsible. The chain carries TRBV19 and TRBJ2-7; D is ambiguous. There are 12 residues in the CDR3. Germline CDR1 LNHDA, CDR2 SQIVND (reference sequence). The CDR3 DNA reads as TGTGCCAGTAGTATGGACGGCCACGAGCATTACTTC. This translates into CASSMDGHEHYF.

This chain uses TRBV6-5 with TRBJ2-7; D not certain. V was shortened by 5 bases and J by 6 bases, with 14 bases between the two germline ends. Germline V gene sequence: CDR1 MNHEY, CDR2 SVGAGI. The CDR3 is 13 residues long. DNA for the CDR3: TGTGCCAGCAGTCATGGACGGTTCGGCGAGCAGTACTTC. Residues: CASSHGRFGEQYF.

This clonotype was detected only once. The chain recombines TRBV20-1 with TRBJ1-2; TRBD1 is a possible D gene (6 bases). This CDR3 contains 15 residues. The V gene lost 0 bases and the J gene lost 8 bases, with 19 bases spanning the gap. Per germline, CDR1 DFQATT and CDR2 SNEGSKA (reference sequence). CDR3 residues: CSARDTDSRDGGYTF. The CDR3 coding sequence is TGCAGTGCTAGAGACACGGACAGTCGGGACGGGGGCTACACCTTC.

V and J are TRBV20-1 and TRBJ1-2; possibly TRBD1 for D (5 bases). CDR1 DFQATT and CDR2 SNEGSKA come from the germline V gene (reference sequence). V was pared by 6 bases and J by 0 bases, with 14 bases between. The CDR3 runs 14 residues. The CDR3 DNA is TGCAGTGCCCATAAGGAGGGGACTAACTATGGCTACACCTTC. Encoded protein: CSAHKEGTNYGYTF.

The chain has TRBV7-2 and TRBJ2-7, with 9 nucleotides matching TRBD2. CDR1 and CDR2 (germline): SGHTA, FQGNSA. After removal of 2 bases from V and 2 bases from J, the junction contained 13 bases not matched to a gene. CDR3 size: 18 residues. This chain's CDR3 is CASSLSMGGTSKTYEQYF. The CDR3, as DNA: TGTGCCAGCAGCTTATCGATGGGTGGGACTAGCAAGACCTACGAGCAGTACTTC.

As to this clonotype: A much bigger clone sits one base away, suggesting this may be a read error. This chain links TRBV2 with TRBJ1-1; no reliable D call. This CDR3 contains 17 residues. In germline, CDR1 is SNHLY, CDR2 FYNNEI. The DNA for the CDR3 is TGTGCCAGCGGTGAAGAGGACTTAGCAGTTCTGAACACTGAAGCTTTCTTT. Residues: CASGEEDLAVLNTEAFF. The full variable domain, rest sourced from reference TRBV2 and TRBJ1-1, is EPEVTQTPSHQVTQMGQEVILRCVPISNHLYFYWYRQILGQKVEFLVSFYNNEISEKSEIFDDQFSVERPDGSNFTLKIRSTKLEDSAMYFCASGEEDLAVLNTEAFFGQGTRLTVV.

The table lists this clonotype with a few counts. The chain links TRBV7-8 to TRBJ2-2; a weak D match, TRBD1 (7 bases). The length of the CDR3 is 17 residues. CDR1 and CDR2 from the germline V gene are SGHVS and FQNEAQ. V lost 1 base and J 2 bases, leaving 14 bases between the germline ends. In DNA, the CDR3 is TGTGCCAGCAGCTTAGTGGGGCAGGGGGGCAACACCGGGGAGCTGTTTTTT. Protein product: CASSLVGQGGNTGELFF.

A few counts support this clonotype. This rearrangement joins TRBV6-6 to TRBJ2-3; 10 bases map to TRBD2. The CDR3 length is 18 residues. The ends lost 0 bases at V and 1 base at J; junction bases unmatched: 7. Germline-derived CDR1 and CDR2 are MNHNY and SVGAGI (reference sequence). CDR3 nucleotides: TGTGCCAGCAGTTACTCGAACGGACTAGCGGAGCGCACAGATACGCAGTATTTT. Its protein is CASSYSNGLAERTDTQYF.

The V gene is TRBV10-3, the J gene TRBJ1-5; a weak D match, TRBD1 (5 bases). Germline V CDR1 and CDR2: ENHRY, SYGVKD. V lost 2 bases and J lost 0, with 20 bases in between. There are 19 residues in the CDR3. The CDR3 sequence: CAISEKRGTEFNSNQPQHF. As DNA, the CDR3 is TGTGCCATCAGTGAGAAAAGGGGAACCGAATTTAATAGCAATCAGCCCCAGCATTTT.

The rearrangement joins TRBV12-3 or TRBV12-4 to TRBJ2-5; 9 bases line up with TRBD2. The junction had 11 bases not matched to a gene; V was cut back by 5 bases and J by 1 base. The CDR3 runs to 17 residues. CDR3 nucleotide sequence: TGTGCCAGCAGTGGGTGGACGTTAGCGGGGGTCCAAGAGACCCAGTACTTC. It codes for CASSGWTLAGVQETQYF.

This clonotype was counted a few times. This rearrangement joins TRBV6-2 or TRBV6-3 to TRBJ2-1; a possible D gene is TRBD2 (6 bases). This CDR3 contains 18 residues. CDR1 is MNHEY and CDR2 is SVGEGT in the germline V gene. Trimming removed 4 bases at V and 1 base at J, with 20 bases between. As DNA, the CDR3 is TGTGCCAGCAGTTTTTCTCCGGGGGACTTACTATCCTACAATGAGCAGTTCTTC. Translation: CASSFSPGDLLSYNEQFF.

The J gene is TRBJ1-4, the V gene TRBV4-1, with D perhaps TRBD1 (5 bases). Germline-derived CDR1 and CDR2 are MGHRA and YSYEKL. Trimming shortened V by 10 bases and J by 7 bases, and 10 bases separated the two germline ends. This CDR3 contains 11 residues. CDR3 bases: TGCGCCACAGGGTGGGGTGAAAAACTGTTTTTT. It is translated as CATGWGEKLFF.

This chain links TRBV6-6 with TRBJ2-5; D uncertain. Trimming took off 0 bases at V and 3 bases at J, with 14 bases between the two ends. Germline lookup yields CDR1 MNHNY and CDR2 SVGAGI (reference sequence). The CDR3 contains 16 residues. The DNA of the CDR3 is TGTGCCAGCAGTTACTCGATGTCGCAGATTAAAGAGACCCAGTACTTC. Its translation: CASSYSMSQIKETQYF.

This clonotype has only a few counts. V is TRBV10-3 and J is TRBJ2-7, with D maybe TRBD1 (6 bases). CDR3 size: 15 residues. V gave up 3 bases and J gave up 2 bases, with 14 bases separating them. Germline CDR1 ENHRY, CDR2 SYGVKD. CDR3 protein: CAISDRQALPYEQYF. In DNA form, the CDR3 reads TGTGCCATCAGTGACAGACAGGCTCTACCCTACGAGCAGTACTTC.

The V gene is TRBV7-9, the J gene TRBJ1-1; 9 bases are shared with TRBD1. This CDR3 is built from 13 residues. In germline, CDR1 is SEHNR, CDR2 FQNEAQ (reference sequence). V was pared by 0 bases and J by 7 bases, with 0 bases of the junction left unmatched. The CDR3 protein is CASSLAGQGEAFF. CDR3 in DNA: TGTGCCAGCAGCTTAGCGGGACAGGGTGAAGCTTTCTTT.

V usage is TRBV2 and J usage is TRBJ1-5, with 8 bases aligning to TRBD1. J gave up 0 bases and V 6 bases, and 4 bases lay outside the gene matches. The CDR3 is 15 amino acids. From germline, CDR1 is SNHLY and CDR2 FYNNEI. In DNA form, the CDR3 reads TGTGCCAGCAGCCTACAGGGGGTTAGCAATCAGCCCCAGCATTTT. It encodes CASSLQGVSNQPQHF.

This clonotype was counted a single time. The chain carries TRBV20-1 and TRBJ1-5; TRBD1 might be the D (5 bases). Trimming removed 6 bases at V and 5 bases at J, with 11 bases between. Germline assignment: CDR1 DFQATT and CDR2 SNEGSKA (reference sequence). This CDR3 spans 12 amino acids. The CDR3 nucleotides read TGCAGTGCGCAGGGTTTGGATCAGCCCCAGCATTTT. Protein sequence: CSAQGLDQPQHF.

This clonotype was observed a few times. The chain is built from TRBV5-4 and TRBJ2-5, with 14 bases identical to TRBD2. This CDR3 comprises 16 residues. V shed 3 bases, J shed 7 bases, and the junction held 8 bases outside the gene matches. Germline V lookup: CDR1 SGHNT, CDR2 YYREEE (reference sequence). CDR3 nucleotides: TGTGCCAGCAGCTCCCAGACTAGCGGGGGGGCCGTGACCCAGTACTTC. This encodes CASSSQTSGGAVTQYF.

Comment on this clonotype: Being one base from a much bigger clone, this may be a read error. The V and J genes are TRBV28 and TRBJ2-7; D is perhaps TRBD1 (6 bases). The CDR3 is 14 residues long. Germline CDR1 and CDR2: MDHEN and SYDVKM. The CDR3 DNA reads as TGTGCCATCAGTTTATATGGGGGCGGCTACGAGCAGTACTTC. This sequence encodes CAISLYGGGYEQYF.

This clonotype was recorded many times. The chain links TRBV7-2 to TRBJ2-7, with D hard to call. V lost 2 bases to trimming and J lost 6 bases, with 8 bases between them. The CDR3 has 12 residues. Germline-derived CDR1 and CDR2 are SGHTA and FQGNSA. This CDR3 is CASSLRWSEQYF. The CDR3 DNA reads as TGTGCCAGCAGCTTAAGATGGAGCGAGCAGTACTTC.

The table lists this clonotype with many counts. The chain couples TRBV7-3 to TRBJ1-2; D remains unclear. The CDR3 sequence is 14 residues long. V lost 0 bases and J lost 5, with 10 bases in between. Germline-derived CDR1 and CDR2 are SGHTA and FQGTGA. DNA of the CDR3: TGTGCCAGCAGCTTAACTGGGTCCAGTTATGGCTACACCTTC. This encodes CASSLTGSSYGYTF. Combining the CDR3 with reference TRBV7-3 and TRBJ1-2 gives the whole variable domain GAGVSQTPSNKVTEKGKYVELRCDPISGHTALYWYRQSLGQGPEFLIYFQGTGAADDSGLPNDRFFAVRPEGSVSTLKIQRTERGDSAVYLCASSLTGSSYGYTFGSGTRLTVV.

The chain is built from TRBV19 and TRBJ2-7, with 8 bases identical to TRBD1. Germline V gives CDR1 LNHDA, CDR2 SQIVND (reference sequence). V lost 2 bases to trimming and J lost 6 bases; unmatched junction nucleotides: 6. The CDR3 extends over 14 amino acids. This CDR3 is CASSIRDRGVEQYF. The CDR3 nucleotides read TGTGCCAGTAGTATACGAGACAGGGGCGTCGAGCAGTACTTC.

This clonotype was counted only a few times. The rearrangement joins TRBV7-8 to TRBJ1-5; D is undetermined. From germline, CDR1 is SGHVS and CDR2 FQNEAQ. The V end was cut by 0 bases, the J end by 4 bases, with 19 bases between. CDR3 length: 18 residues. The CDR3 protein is CASSLASRRGILNQPQHF. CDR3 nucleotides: TGTGCCAGCAGCTTAGCAAGTCGGAGAGGGATCTTAAATCAGCCCCAGCATTTT.

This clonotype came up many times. Here the CDR3 DNA reads TGTGCCAGCAGCCGGAGGGATAGCAATCAGCCCCAGCATTTT. This translates into CASSRRDSNQPQHF. This chain uses TRBV12-3 or TRBV12-4 with TRBJ1-5; D not resolved. The CDR3 extends over 14 amino acids. V lost 6 bases and J lost 0, with 9 bases in between.

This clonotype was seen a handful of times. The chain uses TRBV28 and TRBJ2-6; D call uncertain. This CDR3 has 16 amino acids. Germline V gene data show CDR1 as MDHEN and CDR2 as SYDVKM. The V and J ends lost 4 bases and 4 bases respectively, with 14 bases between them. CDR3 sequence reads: CASSYGPPVGANVLTF. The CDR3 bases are TGTGCCAGCAGTTACGGGCCTCCAGTAGGGGCCAACGTCCTGACTTTC.

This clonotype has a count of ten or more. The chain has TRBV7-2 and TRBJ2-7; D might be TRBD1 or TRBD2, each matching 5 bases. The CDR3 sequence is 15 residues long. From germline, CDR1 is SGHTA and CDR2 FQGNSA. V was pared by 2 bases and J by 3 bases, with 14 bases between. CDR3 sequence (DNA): TGTGCCAGCAGCTTACTAGTGGGGGAGTTCTACGAGCAGTACTTC. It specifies CASSLLVGEFYEQYF.

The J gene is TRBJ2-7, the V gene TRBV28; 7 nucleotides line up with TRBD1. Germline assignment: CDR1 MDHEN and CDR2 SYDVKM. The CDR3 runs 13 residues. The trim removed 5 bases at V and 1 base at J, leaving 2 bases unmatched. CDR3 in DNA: TGTGCCAGCAGTATGACAGGGTCCTACGAGCAGTACTTC. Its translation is CASSMTGSYEQYF.